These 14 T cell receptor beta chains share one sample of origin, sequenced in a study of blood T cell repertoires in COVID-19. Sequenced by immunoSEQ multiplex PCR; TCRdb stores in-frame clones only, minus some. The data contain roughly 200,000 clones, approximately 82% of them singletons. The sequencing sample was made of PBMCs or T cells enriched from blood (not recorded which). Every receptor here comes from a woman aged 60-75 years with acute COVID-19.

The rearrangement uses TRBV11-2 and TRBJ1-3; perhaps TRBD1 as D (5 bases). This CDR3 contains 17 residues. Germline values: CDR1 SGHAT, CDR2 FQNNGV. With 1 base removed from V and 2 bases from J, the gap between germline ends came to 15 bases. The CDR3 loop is CASSLVDRSKTGNTIYF. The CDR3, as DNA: TGTGCCAGCAGCTTAGTTGACAGATCCAAAACTGGAAACACCATATATTTT.

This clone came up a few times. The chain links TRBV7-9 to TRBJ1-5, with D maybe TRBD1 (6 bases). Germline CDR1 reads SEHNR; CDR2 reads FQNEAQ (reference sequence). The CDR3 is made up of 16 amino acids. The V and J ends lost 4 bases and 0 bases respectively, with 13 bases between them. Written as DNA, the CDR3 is TGTGCCAGCAGCTCGGGGGGCACTTATAGCAATCAGCCCCAGCATTTT. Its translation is CASSSGGTYSNQPQHF.

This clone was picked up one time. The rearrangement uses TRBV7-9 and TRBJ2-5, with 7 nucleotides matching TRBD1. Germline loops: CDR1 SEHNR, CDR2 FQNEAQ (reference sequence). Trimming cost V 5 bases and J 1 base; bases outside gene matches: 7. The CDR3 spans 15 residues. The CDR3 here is CASSLLQGFQETQYF. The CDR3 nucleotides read TGTGCCAGCAGCCTACTACAGGGGTTCCAAGAGACCCAGTACTTC.

Written as DNA, the CDR3 is TGCAGCGTTAAAGGGGGCGGGAGTAGCACAGATACGCAGTATTTT. It encodes CSVKGGGSSTDTQYF. This rearrangement joins TRBV29-1 to TRBJ2-3; D possibly uses TRBD1 or TRBD2 (7 bases each). Germline V gene lookup returns CDR1 SQVTM and CDR2 ANQGSEA. V was cut by 5 bases and J by 0 bases, with 15 bases left in between. This CDR3 has 15 residues.

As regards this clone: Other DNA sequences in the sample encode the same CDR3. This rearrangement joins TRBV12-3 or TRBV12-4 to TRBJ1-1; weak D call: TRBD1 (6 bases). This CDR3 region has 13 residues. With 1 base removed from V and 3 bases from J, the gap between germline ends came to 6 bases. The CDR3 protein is CASSLGGHTEAFF. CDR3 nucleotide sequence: TGTGCCAGCAGTTTAGGGGGGCACACTGAAGCTTTCTTT.

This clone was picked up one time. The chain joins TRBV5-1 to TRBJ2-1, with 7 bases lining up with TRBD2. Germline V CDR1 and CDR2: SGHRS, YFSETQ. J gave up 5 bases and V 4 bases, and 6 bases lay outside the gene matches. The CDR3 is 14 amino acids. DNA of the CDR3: TGCGCCAGCAGCGGGGGACTAACAAACAATGAGCAGTTCTTC. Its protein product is CASSGGLTNNEQFF.

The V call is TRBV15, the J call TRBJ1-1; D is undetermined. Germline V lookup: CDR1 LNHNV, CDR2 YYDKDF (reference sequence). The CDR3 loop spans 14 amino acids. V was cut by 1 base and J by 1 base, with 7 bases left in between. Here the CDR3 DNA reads TGTGCCACCAGCAGAGTGACAAAGAACACTGAAGCTTTCTTT. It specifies CATSRVTKNTEAFF.

The CDR3 nucleotides are TGTGCCAGCAGCTTACGGGGTAGCGGCACGTCGGAGCAGTTCTTC. As protein: CASSLRGSGTSEQFF. V is TRBV11-3 and J is TRBJ2-1, with D possibly being TRBD2 (6 bases). The CDR3 covers 15 residues. V shed 2 bases and J shed 10 bases, with 18 bases lying between them. The germline CDR1 and CDR2 sequences are SGHNT and YENEEA.

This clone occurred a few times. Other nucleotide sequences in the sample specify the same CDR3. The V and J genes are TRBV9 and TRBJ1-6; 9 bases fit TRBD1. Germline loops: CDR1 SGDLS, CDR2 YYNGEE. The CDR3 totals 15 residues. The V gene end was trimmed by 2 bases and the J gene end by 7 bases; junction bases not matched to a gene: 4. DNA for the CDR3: TGTGCCAGCAGCGTTTCCGGGACAGGGAATTCACCCCTCCACTTT. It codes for CASSVSGTGNSPLHF.

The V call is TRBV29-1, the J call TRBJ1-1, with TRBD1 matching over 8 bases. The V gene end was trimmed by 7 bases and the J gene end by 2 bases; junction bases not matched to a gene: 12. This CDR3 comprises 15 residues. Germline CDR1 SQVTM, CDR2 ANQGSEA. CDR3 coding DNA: TGCAGCGCCGTGGGATCAGGGGGCATCAACACTGAAGCTTTCTTT. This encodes CSAVGSGGINTEAFF.

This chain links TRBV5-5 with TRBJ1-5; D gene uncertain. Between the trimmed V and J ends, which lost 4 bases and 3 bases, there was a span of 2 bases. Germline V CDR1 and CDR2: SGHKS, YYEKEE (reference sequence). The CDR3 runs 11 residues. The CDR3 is CASSLNQPQHF. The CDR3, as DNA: TGTGCCAGCAGCCTCAATCAGCCCCAGCATTTT. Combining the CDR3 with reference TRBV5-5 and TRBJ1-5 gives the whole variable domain DAGVTQSPTHLIKTRGQQVTLRCSPISGHKSVSWYQQVLGQGPQFIFQYYEKEERGRGNFPDRFSARQFPNYSSELNVNALLLGDSALYLCASSLNQPQHFGDGTRLSIL.

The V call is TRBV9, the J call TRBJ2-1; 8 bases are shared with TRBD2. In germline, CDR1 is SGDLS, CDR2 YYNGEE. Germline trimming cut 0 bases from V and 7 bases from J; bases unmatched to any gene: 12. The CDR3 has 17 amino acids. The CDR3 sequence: CASSVAGGASPLNEQFF. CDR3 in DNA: TGTGCCAGCAGCGTAGCGGGGGGGGCTTCCCCGCTAAATGAGCAGTTCTTC.

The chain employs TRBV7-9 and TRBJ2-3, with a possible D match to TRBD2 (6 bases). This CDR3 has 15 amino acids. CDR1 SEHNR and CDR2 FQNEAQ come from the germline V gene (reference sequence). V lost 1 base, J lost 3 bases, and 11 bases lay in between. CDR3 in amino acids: CASSLDGTSTDTQYF. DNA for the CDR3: TGTGCCAGCAGCTTAGACGGGACTTCGACAGATACGCAGTATTTT.

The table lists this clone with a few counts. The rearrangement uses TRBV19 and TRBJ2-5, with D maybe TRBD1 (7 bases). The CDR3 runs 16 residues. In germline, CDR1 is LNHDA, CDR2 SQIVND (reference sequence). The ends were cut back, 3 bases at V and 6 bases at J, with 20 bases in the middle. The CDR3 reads CASSIIGAGQRKTQYF. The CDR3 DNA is TGTGCCAGTAGTATCATCGGCGCGGGACAGAGAAAGACCCAGTACTTC.